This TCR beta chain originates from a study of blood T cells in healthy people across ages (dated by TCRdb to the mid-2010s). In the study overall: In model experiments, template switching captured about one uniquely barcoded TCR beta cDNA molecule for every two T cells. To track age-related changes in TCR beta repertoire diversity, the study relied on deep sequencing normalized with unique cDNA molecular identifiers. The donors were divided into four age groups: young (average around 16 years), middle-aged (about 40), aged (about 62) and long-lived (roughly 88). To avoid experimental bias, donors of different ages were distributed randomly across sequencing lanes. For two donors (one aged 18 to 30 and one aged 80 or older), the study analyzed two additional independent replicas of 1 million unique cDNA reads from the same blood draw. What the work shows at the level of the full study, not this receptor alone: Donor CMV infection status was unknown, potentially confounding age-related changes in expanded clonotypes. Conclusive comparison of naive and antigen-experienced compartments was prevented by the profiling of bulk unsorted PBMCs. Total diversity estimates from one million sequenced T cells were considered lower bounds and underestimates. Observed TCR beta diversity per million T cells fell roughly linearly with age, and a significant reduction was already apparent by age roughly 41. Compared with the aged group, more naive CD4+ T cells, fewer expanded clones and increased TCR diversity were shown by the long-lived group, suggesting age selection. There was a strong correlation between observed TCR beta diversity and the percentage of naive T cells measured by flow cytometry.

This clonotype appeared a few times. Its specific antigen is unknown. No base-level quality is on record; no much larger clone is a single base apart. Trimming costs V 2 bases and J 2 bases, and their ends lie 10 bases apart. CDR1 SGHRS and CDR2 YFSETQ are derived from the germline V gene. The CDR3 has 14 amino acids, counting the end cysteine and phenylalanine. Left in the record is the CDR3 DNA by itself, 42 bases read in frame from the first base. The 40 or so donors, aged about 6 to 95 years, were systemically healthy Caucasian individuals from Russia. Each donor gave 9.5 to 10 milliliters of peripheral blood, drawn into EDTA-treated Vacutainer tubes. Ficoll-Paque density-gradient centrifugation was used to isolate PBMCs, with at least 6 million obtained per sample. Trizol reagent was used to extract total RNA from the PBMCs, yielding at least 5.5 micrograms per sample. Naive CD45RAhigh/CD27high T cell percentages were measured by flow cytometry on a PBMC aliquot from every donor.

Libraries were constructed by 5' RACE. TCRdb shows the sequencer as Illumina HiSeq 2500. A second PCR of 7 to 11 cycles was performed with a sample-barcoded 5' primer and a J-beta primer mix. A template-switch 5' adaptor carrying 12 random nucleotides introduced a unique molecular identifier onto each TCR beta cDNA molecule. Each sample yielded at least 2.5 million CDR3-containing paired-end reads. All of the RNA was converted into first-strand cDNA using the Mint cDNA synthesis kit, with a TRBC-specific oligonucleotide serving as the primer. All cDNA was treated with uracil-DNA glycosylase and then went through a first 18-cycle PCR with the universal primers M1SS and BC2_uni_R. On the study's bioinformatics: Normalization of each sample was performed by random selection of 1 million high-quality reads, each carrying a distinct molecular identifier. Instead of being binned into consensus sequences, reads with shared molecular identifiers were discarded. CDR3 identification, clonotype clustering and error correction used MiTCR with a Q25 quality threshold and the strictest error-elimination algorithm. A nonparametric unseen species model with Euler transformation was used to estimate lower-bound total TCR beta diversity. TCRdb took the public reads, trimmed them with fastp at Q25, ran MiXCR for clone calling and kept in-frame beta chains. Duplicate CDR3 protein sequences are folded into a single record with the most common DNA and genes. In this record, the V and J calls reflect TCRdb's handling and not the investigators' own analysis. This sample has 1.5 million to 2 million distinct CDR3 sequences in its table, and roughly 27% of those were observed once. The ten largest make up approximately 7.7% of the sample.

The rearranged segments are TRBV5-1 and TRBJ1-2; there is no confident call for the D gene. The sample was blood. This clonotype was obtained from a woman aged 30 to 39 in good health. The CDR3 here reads CASSFSSENYGYTF. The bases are TGCGCCAGCAGCTTTTCTTCGGAGAACTATGGCTACACCTTC.